The 17 T cell receptor beta chains below come from one sample, sequenced in a study of cytomegalovirus exposure and HLA in healthy donors. Amplification used 60 Vbeta primers and 13 Jbeta primers. The repertoire was sequenced with immunoSEQ multiplex PCR; TCRdb's copy has only in-frame clones and lacks some. The sample includes tens of thousands of clones. Sequencing used PBMCs. Source of these receptors: a female donor in good health and CMV-seronegative.

V is TRBV4-3 and J is TRBJ2-3; D call uncertain. V lost 1 base and J 2 bases, leaving 10 bases between the germline ends. Per germline, CDR1 LGHNA and CDR2 YSLEER. CDR3 length equals 15 residues. This CDR3 reads CASSQGHLATDTQYF. CDR3 coding DNA: TGCGCCAGCAGCCAAGGGCATCTTGCCACAGATACGCAGTATTTT.

The genes are TRBV5-4 and TRBJ2-3, with TRBD2 matching over 8 bases. This CDR3 is built from 16 residues. Germline-derived CDR1 and CDR2 are SGHNT and YYREEE (reference sequence). J was trimmed by 4 bases and V by 5 bases; bases with no gene match: 12. The CDR3 loop is CASSLAGTSGADTQYF. CDR3 DNA: TGTGCCAGCAGTTTAGCCGGGACTAGTGGCGCAGATACGCAGTATTTT.

V gene TRBV7-9 combines with J gene TRBJ1-2; TRBD1 matches at 7 bases. After removal of 6 bases from V and 4 bases from J, the junction contained 5 bases not matched to a gene. From germline, CDR1 is SEHNR and CDR2 FQNEAQ (reference sequence). CDR3 length equals 13 residues. The DNA for the CDR3 is TGTGCCAGCAGAGCACAGGGGTTCTATGGCTACACCTTC. Its translation is CASRAQGFYGYTF. Filled out from reference TRBV7-9 and TRBJ1-2, the complete variable domain reads DTGVSQNPRHKITKRGQNVTFRCDPISEHNRLYWYRQTLGQGPEFLTYFQNEAQLEKSRLLSDRFSAERPKGSFSTLEIQRTEQGDSAMYLCASRAQGFYGYTFGSGTRLTVV.

The chain uses TRBV10-1 and TRBJ1-2; D unclear. V lost 0 bases and J lost 2, with 4 bases in between. The CDR3 length is 13 residues. Germline values: CDR1 WNHNN, CDR2 SYGVQD (reference sequence). The CDR3 DNA sequence: TGCGCCAGCAGTGAGTCCGGGAACTATGGCTACACCTTC. It translates to CASSESGNYGYTF.

The chain links TRBV9 to TRBJ1-5, with 9 bases identical to TRBD1. Germline loops: CDR1 SGDLS, CDR2 YYNGEE. With V trimmed by 4 bases and J by 1 base, 3 bases remained unmatched. The CDR3 extends over 15 amino acids. The CDR3 sequence: CASSPGTGSNQPQHF. For the CDR3, the DNA is TGTGCCAGCAGCCCAGGGACAGGGAGCAATCAGCCCCAGCATTTT.

Considering frequency, this clone is medium-sized (0.01 to 0.1%). V gene TRBV27 combines with J gene TRBJ2-7; D not resolved. The CDR3 spans 13 residues. The V and J ends lost 2 bases and 5 bases respectively, with 10 bases between them. In germline, CDR1 is MNHEY, CDR2 SMNVEV (reference sequence). This CDR3 is CASSLGWSNEQYF. The CDR3 nucleotides read TGTGCCAGCAGTTTAGGCTGGTCCAACGAGCAGTACTTC.

The chain employs TRBV10-3 and TRBJ2-5; perhaps TRBD1 as D (5 bases). The J call may be mistaken, given a closer DNA end match to TRBJ2-7. Germline assignment: CDR1 ENHRY and CDR2 SYGVKD. This CDR3 is built from 15 residues. The CDR3 bases are TGTGCCATCAGTGAGTCGGGGCCCCACCCCTACGAGCAGTACTTC. Amino acid sequence: CAISESGPHPYEQYF.

The CDR3 nucleotides read TGTGCCAGCAGCCCCGGTCCGGGACAGCAAGAGACCCAGTACTTC. The encoded protein is CASSPGPGQQETQYF. This chain uses TRBV7-2 with TRBJ2-5, with TRBD1 identical over 7 bases. The ends lost 5 bases at V and 2 bases at J; junction bases unmatched: 8. CDR3 size: 15 residues. Germline loops: CDR1 SGHTA, CDR2 FQGNSA.

The chain has TRBV29-1 and TRBJ2-5, with TRBD1 matching 7 bases. V dropped 1 base and J dropped 9; count of bases not matched to a gene: 8. The CDR3 consists of 13 residues. Germline CDR1 and CDR2: SQVTM and ANQGSEA. CDR3: CSVEGQGLGAQYF. For the CDR3, the DNA is TGCAGCGTTGAAGGACAGGGATTAGGGGCCCAGTACTTC. The full variable domain, its missing parts supplied by reference TRBV29-1 and TRBJ2-5, is SAVISQKPSRDICQRGTSLTIQCQVDSQVTMMFWYRQQPGQSLTLIATANQGSEATYESGFVIDKFPISRPNLTFSTLTVSNMSPEDSSIYLCSVEGQGLGAQYFGPGTRLLVL.

The gene calls are TRBV7-2 and TRBJ1-2; the D gene is possibly TRBD1 (5 bases). Trimming stripped 2 bases from V and 8 bases from J, with 15 bases between. Per germline, CDR1 SGHTA and CDR2 FQGNSA. The CDR3 is made up of 14 amino acids. CDR3: CASSLPTGLSGYTF. The CDR3 nucleotides read TGTGCCAGCAGCTTACCCACAGGCCTGAGCGGCTACACCTTC.

This chain connects TRBV11-2 to TRBJ1-1, with 7 bases matching TRBD1. The CDR3 contains 15 residues. Germline CDR1 SGHAT, CDR2 FQNNGV. The V and J ends lost 5 bases and 3 bases, in that order; junction bases with no gene match: 9. CDR3 sequence reads: CASSTPQGKHTEAFF. DNA of the CDR3: TGTGCCAGCAGCACACCACAGGGGAAACACACTGAAGCTTTCTTT.

The V call is TRBV15, the J call TRBJ2-7; weak D call: TRBD2 (5 bases). V was trimmed by 0 bases and J by 6 bases, leaving 12 bases between them. CDR1 LNHNV and CDR2 YYDKDF come from the germline V gene (reference sequence). CDR3 size: 14 residues. CDR3 nucleotides: TGTGCCACCAGCAGAGATGGGGAGTTGAGCGAGCAGTACTTC. This sequence encodes CATSRDGELSEQYF.

The chain recombines TRBV7-9 with TRBJ1-2, with 10 positions matching TRBD1. Per germline, CDR1 SEHNR and CDR2 FQNEAQ (reference sequence). The ends lost 7 bases at V and 7 bases at J; junction bases unmatched: 6. The CDR3 contains 13 residues. The CDR3 loop reads CASTGTGVGGYTF. CDR3 nucleotides: TGTGCCAGCACCGGGACAGGGGTCGGTGGCTACACCTTC.

The CDR3 nucleotides read TGTGCCAGCAGCCGCGCCGGGGGGGCCCCTCGCGCAGATACGCAGTATTTT. Amino acid sequence: CASSRAGGAPRADTQYF. The chain recombines TRBV4-2 with TRBJ2-3; 8 nucleotides line up with TRBD2. The CDR3 covers 17 residues. Germline trimming cut 4 bases from V and 4 bases from J; bases unmatched to any gene: 13. The germline V gene encodes CDR1 LGHNA and CDR2 YNFKEQ.

The chain uses TRBV15 and TRBJ2-7; maybe TRBD1 (6 bases). With 1 base removed from V and 1 base from J, the gap between germline ends came to 11 bases. The CDR3 consists of 15 residues. Germline CDR1 LNHNV, CDR2 YYDKDF (reference sequence). The DNA for the CDR3 is TGTGCCACCAGCAGAGCCGGGACACTGTCCTACGAGCAGTACTTC. This gives the protein CATSRAGTLSYEQYF.

This chain connects TRBV18 to TRBJ1-6; tentatively, D is TRBD1 (5 bases). CDR1 is KGHSH, CDR2 LQKENI, per germline. This CDR3 has 15 residues. Trimming removed 5 bases from V and 8 bases from J, with 16 bases in between. This CDR3 reads CASSSARAADSPLHF. The CDR3, as DNA: TGTGCCAGCTCATCAGCCAGGGCCGCGGATTCACCCCTCCACTTT.

J is TRBJ1-3 and V is TRBV4-3; D perhaps matches TRBD1 (6 bases). V was shortened by 0 bases and J by 2 bases, with 11 bases between the two germline ends. In germline, CDR1 is LGHNA, CDR2 YSLEER. The CDR3 consists of 16 residues. The CDR3 DNA sequence: TGCGCCAGCAGCCAAGATCTGGCAGGGGCTGGAAACACCATATATTTT. This sequence encodes CASSQDLAGAGNTIYF.